One and the same sample provided the 5 T cell receptor beta chains below, sequenced in a study of technical replicates of blood from a handful of donors. Repertoires were generated with immunoSEQ multiplex PCR, while TCRdb's copy carries only in-frame clones and drops some. The profile shows fewer than 100,000 clones, roughly 95% of them singletons. The material sequenced was T cells isolated from PBMCs. The origin of the receptors is a human donor in good health.

This chain joins TRBV29-1 and TRBJ2-7, with D maybe TRBD1 (6 bases). Germline CDR1 is SQVTM and CDR2 is ANQGSEA. There are 14 residues in the CDR3. V was shortened by 1 base and J by 3 bases, with 13 bases between the two germline ends. The CDR3 bases are TGCAGCGTTGAAGTGCCAGGGGTTAGCTACGAGCAGTACTTC. It codes for CSVEVPGVSYEQYF.

The chain uses TRBV28 and TRBJ1-2; D may be TRBD1 (6 bases). The CDR3 consists of 15 residues. V was shortened by 5 bases and J by 3 bases, with 16 bases between the two germline ends. Germline V gives CDR1 MDHEN, CDR2 SYDVKM. The CDR3 sequence is CASSGGRAGDYGYTF. The DNA of the CDR3 is TGTGCCAGCAGTGGGGGCAGGGCAGGAGACTATGGCTACACCTTC.

The chain joins TRBV4-1 to TRBJ1-1; D perhaps matches TRBD1 (5 bases). CDR1 MGHRA and CDR2 YSYEKL come from the germline V gene. The ends were cut back, 2 bases at V and 0 bases at J, with 19 bases in the middle. The CDR3 has 18 amino acids. This CDR3 is CASSQRVRAGKLNTEAFF. The CDR3 nucleotides read TGCGCCAGCAGCCAACGGGTTAGGGCAGGGAAGTTGAACACTGAAGCTTTCTTT.

The chain combines TRBV6-1 with TRBJ1-4, with unresolved D. The germline V gene has CDR1 MNHNS and CDR2 SASEGT. The length of the CDR3 is 13 residues. Between the trimmed V and J ends, which lost 5 bases and 0 bases, there was a span of 4 bases. The CDR3 sequence: CASSRSTNEKLFF. CDR3 nucleotide sequence: TGTGCCAGCAGTCGGTCAACTAATGAAAAACTGTTTTTT.

The chain recombines TRBV5-1 with TRBJ1-3; 9 bases line up with TRBD1. V shed 2 bases, J shed 4 bases, and the junction held 4 bases outside the gene matches. Per germline, CDR1 SGHRS and CDR2 YFSETQ. This CDR3 has 15 amino acids. Here the CDR3 DNA reads TGCGCCAGCAGCTTAAACAGGGGGCGAGGAAACACCATATATTTT. Translating it yields CASSLNRGRGNTIYF.